One and the same sample provided the 21 T cell receptor beta chains below, sequenced in a study of vaccination and CD4 T cells after COVID-19. Their antigens are not known. Treatment: approximately 10-day PBMC culture with coronavirus spike peptide pools or control peptides (ViraFEST assay). Cultured CD4+ T-cell DNA underwent Oncomine TCR Beta short-read sequencing. TCRdb itself ran the PCR reads through MiXCR, one entry per CDR3 protein. The sample lists about 20,000 distinct CDR3 sequences, more than 20% occurring once. Sequenced: cultured CD4+ T cells from blood. These receptors were taken from a human donor with COVID-19.

The V call is TRBV6-1, the J call TRBJ2-2, with D tentatively TRBD2 (5 bases). The germline CDR1 and CDR2 sequences are MNHNS and SASEGT. Trimming left V 3 bases short and J 1 base short, with 9 bases between. The CDR3 has 15 amino acids. The CDR3 region has the DNA TGTGCCAGCAGTGATGGCGAGGGGAACACCGGGGAGCTGTTTTTT. Translation gives CASSDGEGNTGELFF.

This clonotype has only a few counts. The rearrangement links TRBV30 to TRBJ2-2; TRBD1 matches at 9 bases. This CDR3 is 14 amino acids long. Trimming at V came to 6 bases and at J to 3 bases, leaving 5 bases not matched to a gene. Germline V gene lookup returns CDR1 GTSNPN and CDR2 SVGIG (reference sequence). The CDR3 protein is CACPGTGYTGELFF. The CDR3 DNA follows: TGTGCCTGTCCCGGGACAGGGTACACCGGGGAGCTGTTTTTT.

CDR3 region: CASSPHNTDTQYF. The CDR3 DNA reads as TGTGCCAGCAGCCCCCATAACACAGATACGCAGTATTTT. The rearrangement uses TRBV7-3 and TRBJ2-3, with no clear D. The CDR3 sequence is 13 residues long. CDR1 is SGHTA, CDR2 FQGTGA, per germline. The V end was cut by 5 bases, the J end by 2 bases, with 8 bases between.

This sequence joins TRBV6-1 and TRBJ1-1; weak D call: TRBD1 (6 bases). The V gene's germline CDR1 is MNHNS and CDR2 SASEGT. CDR3 length: 12 residues. Deletions cut 7 bases from V and 10 bases from J, with 16 bases between. CDR3 in amino acids: CASITQGRVAFF. The CDR3 DNA reads as TGTGCCAGCATTACCCAGGGGCGGGTAGCTTTCTTT.

This clonotype has a handful of counts. This rearrangement joins TRBV5-1 to TRBJ2-2; the D gene is possibly TRBD1 (6 bases). V shed 5 bases and J shed 7 bases, with 18 bases lying between them. Germline V gives CDR1 SGHRS, CDR2 YFSETQ. The CDR3 length is 15 residues. CDR3 sequence: CASSPDSGVSGELFF. CDR3 coding DNA: TGCGCCAGCAGTCCAGACTCAGGGGTGAGCGGGGAGCTGTTTTTT.

The V gene is TRBV7-2, the J gene TRBJ2-5; 10 nucleotides agree with TRBD2. The CDR3 is made up of 16 amino acids. Germline assignment: CDR1 SGHTA and CDR2 FQGNSA. J gave up 2 bases and V 0 bases, and 3 bases lay outside the gene matches. The CDR3: CASSLALAGRQETQYF. The CDR3 DNA reads as TGTGCCAGCAGCTTAGCACTAGCGGGGCGTCAAGAGACCCAGTACTTC.

This chain connects TRBV28 to TRBJ2-7; D may match TRBD1 or TRBD2 (5 bases each). Trimming pared 2 bases from V and 0 bases from J, leaving 8 bases between. The germline V gene has CDR1 MDHEN and CDR2 SYDVKM. The CDR3 totals 14 residues. The CDR3 region is CASSLPGTSYEQYF. DNA of the CDR3: TGTGCCAGCAGTTTACCAGGGACCTCCTACGAGCAGTACTTC.

This clonotype came up a few times. V and J are TRBV28 and TRBJ1-5; 7 bases agree with TRBD1. Germline lookup yields CDR1 MDHEN and CDR2 SYDVKM. With 5 bases clipped from V and 7 bases from J, the junction kept 8 bases outside the gene matches. The CDR3 extends over 14 amino acids. This CDR3 is CASSLGQQRQPQHF. CDR3 coding DNA: TGTGCCAGCAGTCTGGGACAGCAAAGACAGCCCCAGCATTTT. The full variable domain, rest sourced from reference TRBV28 and TRBJ1-5, is DVKVTQSSRYLVKRTGEKVFLECVQDMDHENMFWYRQDPGLGLRLIYFSYDVKMKEKGDIPEGYSVSREKKERFSLILESASTNQTSMYLCASSLGQQRQPQHFGDGTRLSIL.

CDR3 residues: CASSMRTDTQYF. CDR3 DNA sequence: TGTGCCAGCAGCATGCGCACAGATACGCAGTATTTT. The chain joins TRBV7-4 to TRBJ2-3; D is unresolved. V was shortened by 5 bases and J by 1 base, with 4 bases between the two germline ends. Germline CDR1 and CDR2: SGHVT and SQSDAQ. CDR3 length: 12 residues.

This chain connects TRBV6-1 to TRBJ2-7; maybe TRBD1 (6 bases). This CDR3 contains 15 residues. Germline values: CDR1 MNHNS, CDR2 SASEGT. Trimming cost V 6 bases and J 4 bases, with 19 bases left between them. The CDR3 sequence is CASREPGHTGYEQYF. CDR3 DNA: TGTGCCAGCAGAGAGCCGGGACATACGGGGTACGAGCAGTACTTC.

The gene calls are TRBV20-1 and TRBJ2-6, with 10 bases that match TRBD1. Germline CDR1 and CDR2: DFQATT and SNEGSKA (reference sequence). This CDR3 is built from 17 residues. The CDR3 is CSAIPRDRGSGANVLTF. In nucleotides, the CDR3 is TGCAGCGCCATACCCCGGGACAGGGGCTCTGGGGCCAACGTCCTGACTTTC.

The chain carries TRBV20-1 and TRBJ2-7, with a tentative D call TRBD2 (7 bases). Trimming stripped 3 bases from V and 6 bases from J, with 15 bases between. CDR3 size: 13 residues. The germline gives CDR1 DFQATT, CDR2 SNEGSKA (reference sequence). This CDR3 is CSASGGGPSEQYF. CDR3 nucleotides: TGCAGTGCTAGTGGCGGGGGCCCGTCCGAGCAGTACTTC.

There are a few counts of this clonotype. The rearrangement links TRBV12-3 or TRBV12-4 to TRBJ2-7; 10 nucleotides align to TRBD2. V was clipped by 1 base and J by 3 bases; unmatched bases: 0. The CDR3 totals 14 residues. Here the CDR3 reads CASSLGTSGYEQYF. CDR3 in DNA: TGTGCCAGCAGTTTAGGGACTAGCGGCTACGAGCAGTACTTC.

This clonotype was seen a handful of times. V and J are TRBV7-9 and TRBJ2-2; 9 positions match TRBD2. Germline CDR1 SEHNR, CDR2 FQNEAQ (reference sequence). This CDR3 has 16 residues. The V segment lost 8 bases and the J segment 4 bases; nucleotides outside the gene matches: 11. In DNA, the CDR3 is TGTGCCAGCCATCAGATAGCGGGGGACGTCACCGGGGAGCTGTTTTTT. It specifies CASHQIAGDVTGELFF.

This clonotype was picked up a small number of times. The V gene is TRBV19, the J gene TRBJ1-5; D is unresolved. Per the germline V gene, CDR1 is LNHDA and CDR2 is SQIVND (reference sequence). This CDR3 spans 10 amino acids. The V end lost 4 bases, the J end lost 6 bases, and 1 base lay between the germline ends. The CDR3 coding sequence is TGTGCCAGTAGTAGTCAGCCCCAGCATTTT. It is translated as CASSSQPQHF.

This clonotype showed up just a few times. The rearrangement uses TRBV25-1 and TRBJ2-5; 7 bases match TRBD1. The trim removed 5 bases at V and 5 bases at J, leaving 8 bases unmatched. CDR3 length equals 14 residues. CDR1 is MGHDK and CDR2 is SYGVNS in the germline V gene. CDR3 residues: CASSQDRALETQYF. For the CDR3, the DNA is TGTGCCAGCAGTCAAGACAGGGCGCTGGAGACCCAGTACTTC. The whole variable domain, remainder taken from reference TRBV25-1 and TRBJ2-5, is EADIYQTPRYLVIGTGKKITLECSQTMGHDKMYWYQQDPGMELHLIHYSYGVNSTEKGDLSSESTVSRIRTEHFPLTLESARPSHTSQYLCASSQDRALETQYFGPGTRLLVL.

This clonotype appeared a single time. The CDR3 DNA is TGTGCCAGCAGCTTAGCAACAATTAGTCTAGAGACCCAGTACTTC. Translating gives CASSLATISLETQYF. The V and J genes are TRBV7-2 and TRBJ2-5; D call uncertain. Trimming left V 0 bases short and J 4 bases short, with 12 bases between. The CDR3 has 15 amino acids. In germline, CDR1 is SGHTA, CDR2 FQGNSA.

Judged by abundance, this clonotype is medium-sized. The J gene is TRBJ1-2, the V gene TRBV20-1; 7 nucleotides agree with TRBD1. V lost 6 bases, J lost 3 bases, and 7 bases stayed unmatched. The CDR3 covers 13 residues. Germline CDR1 reads DFQATT; CDR2 reads SNEGSKA (reference sequence). The CDR3, as DNA: TGCAGTGCAATCTACAGGGGTGACTATGGCTACACCTTC. This translates into CSAIYRGDYGYTF.

The V call is TRBV2, the J call TRBJ1-4; D is unresolved. CDR3 length: 11 amino acids. Trimming took off 3 bases at V and 10 bases at J, with 6 bases between the two ends. CDR1 SNHLY and CDR2 FYNNEI come from the germline V gene. This chain's CDR3 is CASSDSGKLFF. The CDR3 coding sequence is TGTGCCAGCAGTGACAGCGGAAAACTGTTTTTT.

By share of the sample, this clonotype is medium-sized. The J gene is TRBJ2-2, the V gene TRBV2; 7 nucleotides align to TRBD1. Germline CDR1 is SNHLY and CDR2 is FYNNEI. This CDR3 comprises 14 residues. Trimming took 6 bases from V and 1 from J; bases not matched to a gene: 2. Here the CDR3 reads CASRTGLNTGELFF. The CDR3 DNA reads TGTGCCAGCAGGACAGGGTTGAACACCGGGGAGCTGTTTTTT.

Here the CDR3 DNA reads TGTGCCAGTAGTCAAGGGGACAGGGATCCGGATACGCAGTATTTT. Translation: CASSQGDRDPDTQYF. The chain joins TRBV19 to TRBJ2-3; 9 nucleotides line up with TRBD1. The trim removed 5 bases at V and 6 bases at J, leaving 9 bases unmatched. There are 15 residues in the CDR3. Germline V gene data show CDR1 as LNHDA and CDR2 as SQIVND (reference sequence).